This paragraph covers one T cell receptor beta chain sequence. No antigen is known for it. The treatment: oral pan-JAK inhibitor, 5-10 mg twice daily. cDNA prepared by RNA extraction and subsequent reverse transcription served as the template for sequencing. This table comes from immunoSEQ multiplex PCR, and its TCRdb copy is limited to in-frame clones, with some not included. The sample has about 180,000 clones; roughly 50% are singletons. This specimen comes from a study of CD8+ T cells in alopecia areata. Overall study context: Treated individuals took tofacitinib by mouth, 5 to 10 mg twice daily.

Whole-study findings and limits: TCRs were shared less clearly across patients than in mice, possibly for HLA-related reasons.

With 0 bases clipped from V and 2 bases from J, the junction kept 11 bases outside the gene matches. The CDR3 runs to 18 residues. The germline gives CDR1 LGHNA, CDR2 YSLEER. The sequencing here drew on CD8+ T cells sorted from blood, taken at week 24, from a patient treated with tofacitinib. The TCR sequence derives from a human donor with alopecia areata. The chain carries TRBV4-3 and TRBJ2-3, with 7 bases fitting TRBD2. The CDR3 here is CASSQDGLAEGYTDTQYF. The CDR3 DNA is TGCGCCAGCAGCCAAGATGGGCTAGCGGAGGGATACACAGATACGCAGTATTTT.